Listed here are 19 T cell receptor beta chains from one sample, sequenced in a study of T cells in Graves' hyperthyroidism and ophthalmopathy. Researchers took RNA transcripts and amplified the TCR beta CDR3 regions from them. When the TCR CDR3 underwent first-round RT-PCR, the HTBI primer set was used. Each CDR3 protein gets one entry after TCRdb re-called the multiplex PCR reads with MiXCR. The data show about 600,000 distinct CDR3 sequences, approximately 14% seen once. The sequenced sample was blood. The receptor set was obtained from a woman aged 18-35 years with Graves' ophthalmopathy.

This clonotype was found many times. The V and J genes are TRBV7-2 and TRBJ1-6, with D unclear. The CDR3 has 12 amino acids. Trimming removed 3 bases at V and 10 bases at J, with 7 bases between. Germline lookup yields CDR1 SGHTA and CDR2 FQGNSA. The CDR3 here is CASSLRNSPLHF. Here the CDR3 DNA reads TGTGCCAGCAGCTTGAGGAACTCACCCCTCCACTTT.

This clonotype occurred a few times. V gene TRBV5-5 combines with J gene TRBJ2-7; 10 bases align to TRBD1. Germline CDR1 is SGHKS and CDR2 is YYEKEE (reference sequence). V was clipped by 7 bases and J by 3 bases; unmatched bases: 10. CDR3 size: 15 residues. CDR3 region: CASASPRTGGYEQYF. The CDR3, as DNA: TGTGCCAGCGCAAGTCCCAGGACAGGGGGCTACGAGCAGTACTTC.

This clonotype was detected ten times or more. The chain combines TRBV10-3 with TRBJ2-7, with 12 bases identical to TRBD2. The length of the CDR3 is 14 residues. The trim removed 10 bases at V and 4 bases at J, leaving 8 bases unmatched. Per the germline V gene, CDR1 is ENHRY and CDR2 is SYGVKD. CDR3 sequence reads: CATLFGTSGYEQYF. The CDR3 DNA reads TGTGCCACCCTATTCGGGACTAGCGGGTACGAGCAGTACTTC.

This clonotype was picked up many times. This chain joins TRBV30 and TRBJ2-7; 10 bases match TRBD2. Germline CDR1 GTSNPN, CDR2 SVGIG (reference sequence). This CDR3 comprises 13 residues. After removal of 5 bases from V and 1 base from J, the junction contained 2 bases not matched to a gene. The CDR3 nucleotides are TGTGCCTGGGGGACTAGCGTGTCCTACGAGCAGTACTTC. This sequence encodes CAWGTSVSYEQYF.

As concerns this clonotype: At one boundary the junction diverges from the germline segment, which might be a read error. This rearrangement joins TRBV7-8 to TRBJ2-7; 7 bases are shared with TRBD1. CDR3 size: 15 residues. CDR1 is SGHVS, CDR2 FQNEAQ, per germline. The CDR3 here is CASSLIRTGPYGQYF. CDR3 nucleotide sequence: TGTGCCAGCAGCTTAATCCGGACAGGTCCCTACGGGCAGTACTTC.

This clonotype occurred many times. This rearrangement joins TRBV2 to TRBJ1-4; D remains ambiguous. V lost 8 bases and J 3 bases, leaving 10 bases between the germline ends. Germline CDR1 reads SNHLY; CDR2 reads FYNNEI. The CDR3 extends over 13 amino acids. In DNA form, the CDR3 reads TGTGCCAGCCTTAGATCGGCTAATGAAAAACTGTTTTTT. This sequence encodes CASLRSANEKLFF.

The V and J genes are TRBV5-6 and TRBJ1-4; TRBD1 is a possible D gene (5 bases). The V end was cut by 6 bases, the J end by 7 bases, with 16 bases between. From germline, CDR1 is SGHDT and CDR2 YYEEEE. The CDR3 is made up of 14 amino acids. The chain's CDR3 is CASTPWGRPEKLFF. DNA for the CDR3: TGTGCCAGCACCCCGTGGGGGAGGCCTGAAAAACTGTTTTTT.

The rearrangement links TRBV25-1 to TRBJ2-7; D uncertain. V was shortened by 5 bases and J by 6 bases, with 14 bases between the two germline ends. Looked up from germline, CDR1 is MGHDK and CDR2 is SYGVNS. The CDR3 runs 13 residues. CDR3 sequence: CASSHSRVSEQYF. The CDR3 DNA sequence: TGTGCCAGCAGTCACAGTCGGGTGTCCGAGCAGTACTTC.

This clonotype was recorded many times. The chain is built from TRBV2 and TRBJ2-1; D is perhaps TRBD1 or TRBD2 (6 bases each). This CDR3 has 13 amino acids. Germline V lookup: CDR1 SNHLY, CDR2 FYNNEI. V lost 9 bases and J lost 8, with 17 bases in between. CDR3 residues: CASQGGLLHEQFF. For the CDR3, the DNA is TGTGCCAGTCAAGGGGGGCTATTGCATGAGCAGTTCTTC.

This clonotype has at least ten counts. The rearrangement links TRBV12-3 or TRBV12-4 to TRBJ2-7; D not certain. CDR3 size: 13 residues. V was trimmed by 3 bases and J by 5 bases, leaving 11 bases between them. The CDR3 loop reads CASSFQDMDEQYF. The CDR3 nucleotides read TGTGCCAGCAGTTTCCAGGATATGGACGAGCAGTACTTC.

This clonotype was counted at least ten times. This chain joins TRBV7-9 and TRBJ2-3; D not certain. Trimming pared 2 bases from V and 5 bases from J, leaving 8 bases between. Germline V CDR1 and CDR2: SEHNR, FQNEAQ (reference sequence). The CDR3 has 13 amino acids. The chain's CDR3 is CASSLTVEDTQYF. DNA of the CDR3: TGTGCCAGCAGCTTAACTGTGGAAGATACGCAGTATTTT.

In its sample, this clonotype was seen many times. The chain has TRBV7-9 and TRBJ2-7; tentative D call: TRBD1 (5 bases). Trimming removed 2 bases from V and 7 bases from J, with 15 bases in between. The CDR3 runs to 14 residues. Germline V gene sequence: CDR1 SEHNR, CDR2 FQNEAQ (reference sequence). The CDR3 here is CASSLLKGSREQYF. The CDR3 nucleotides read TGTGCCAGCAGCTTATTGAAGGGGTCGAGGGAGCAGTACTTC.

The table lists this clonotype with many counts. The chain carries TRBV12-5 and TRBJ1-2; 7 bases agree with TRBD1. CDR1 and CDR2 from the germline V gene are LGHNT and FRNRAP. J lost 0 bases, V lost 6 bases, and 16 bases had no gene match. The CDR3 runs 18 residues. The CDR3: CASGYGPFRQGPNYGYTF. The CDR3 nucleotides are TGTGCTAGTGGCTACGGGCCATTTAGACAGGGCCCTAACTATGGCTACACCTTC. Full variable domain (rest looked up from reference TRBV12-5 and TRBJ1-2): DARVTQTPRHKVTEMGQEVTMRCQPILGHNTVFWYRQTMMQGLELLAYFRNRAPLDDSGMPKDRFSAEMPDATLATLKIQPSEPRDSAVYFCASGYGPFRQGPNYGYTFGSGTRLTVV.

This clonotype was observed many times. The chain carries TRBV12-3 or TRBV12-4 and TRBJ1-6; 7 positions match TRBD1. The V segment lost 6 bases and the J segment 10 bases; nucleotides outside the gene matches: 3. This CDR3 has 12 residues. In DNA form, the CDR3 reads TGTGCCAGCAGAAGACAGGGCTCACCCCTCCACTTT. It yields the protein CASRRQGSPLHF.

This clonotype has ten or more counts. The V and J genes are TRBV12-3 or TRBV12-4 and TRBJ2-5; 7 nucleotides match TRBD1. J lost 5 bases, V lost 5 bases, and 5 bases had no gene match. CDR3 length equals 13 residues. The CDR3 nucleotides are TGTGCCAGCAGTCGACAGGGCGTGGAGACCCAGTACTTC. It codes for CASSRQGVETQYF.

This clonotype has just a few counts. J is TRBJ1-1 and V is TRBV24-1; no definite D call. Germline assignment: CDR1 KGHDR and CDR2 SFDVKD. The germline V and J ends were trimmed by 4 bases and 7 bases, with 12 bases remaining between them. The CDR3 length is 13 residues. The CDR3 here is CATSDSPASEAFF. CDR3 in DNA: TGTGCCACCAGTGACTCGCCGGCCAGTGAAGCTTTCTTT.

This clonotype has only a few counts. The chain is built from TRBV5-5 and TRBJ1-5; weak D call: TRBD1 (6 bases). The CDR3 covers 15 residues. With 7 bases removed from V and 8 bases from J, the gap between germline ends came to 22 bases. The V gene's germline CDR1 is SGHKS and CDR2 YYEKEE (reference sequence). CDR3 DNA sequence: TGTGCCAGCGACCTACCTCACAGGGATGGCAAGCCCCAGCATTTT. Translating it yields CASDLPHRDGKPQHF.

The V and J genes are TRBV11-3 and TRBJ2-6; D perhaps matches TRBD1 (7 bases). In germline, CDR1 is SGHNT, CDR2 YENEEA. V lost 4 bases and J 3 bases, leaving 19 bases between the germline ends. The CDR3 runs 18 residues. CDR3 sequence (DNA): TGTGCCAGCAGCTCCGGGGGACAGAGACTGAGTGGGGCCAACGTCCTGACTTTC. It specifies CASSSGGQRLSGANVLTF.

The V call is TRBV7-9, the J call TRBJ2-7, with D tentatively TRBD1 (5 bases). The V end lost 11 bases, the J end lost 2 bases, and 34 bases lay between the germline ends. Looked up from germline, CDR1 is SEHNR and CDR2 is FQNEAQ (reference sequence). The length of the CDR3 is 19 residues. The CDR3 nucleotides read TGTGCCTGGAGTGTACAGGCCTTCCCCCTCAGAATGCCCGCCTACGAGCAGTACTTC. It codes for CAWSVQAFPLRMPAYEQYF.